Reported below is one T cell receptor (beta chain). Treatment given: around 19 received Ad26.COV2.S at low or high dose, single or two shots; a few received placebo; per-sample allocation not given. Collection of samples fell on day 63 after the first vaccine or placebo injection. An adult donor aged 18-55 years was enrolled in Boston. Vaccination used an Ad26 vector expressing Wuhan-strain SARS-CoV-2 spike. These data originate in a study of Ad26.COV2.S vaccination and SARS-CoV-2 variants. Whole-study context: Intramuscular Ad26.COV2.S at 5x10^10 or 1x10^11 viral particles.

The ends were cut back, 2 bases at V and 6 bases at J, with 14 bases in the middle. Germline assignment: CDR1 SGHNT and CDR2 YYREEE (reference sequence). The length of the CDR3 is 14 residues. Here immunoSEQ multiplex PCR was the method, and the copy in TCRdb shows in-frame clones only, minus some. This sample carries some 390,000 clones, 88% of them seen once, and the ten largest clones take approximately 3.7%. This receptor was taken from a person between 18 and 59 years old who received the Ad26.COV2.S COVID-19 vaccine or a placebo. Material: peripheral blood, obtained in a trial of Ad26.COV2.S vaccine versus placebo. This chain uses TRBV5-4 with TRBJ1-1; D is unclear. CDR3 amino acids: CASSLEGRSAEAFF. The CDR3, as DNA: TGTGCCAGCAGCTTAGAGGGTCGGAGTGCTGAAGCTTTCTTT. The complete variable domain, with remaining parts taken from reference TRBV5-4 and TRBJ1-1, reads ETGVTQSPTHLIKTRGQQVTLRCSSQSGHNTVSWYQQALGQGPQFIFQYYREEENGRGNFPPRFSGLQFPNYSSELNVNALELDDSALYLCASSLEGRSAEAFFGQGTRLTVV.